This T cell receptor beta chain is drawn from a study of PD-1 blockade in classical Hodgkin lymphoma. Study results and caveats: Baseline diversity was lower in partial responders and progressors than complete responders. Newly diagnosed patients reportedly had lower baseline TCR diversity than healthy donors. Diversity in CD4+ TCRs, unlike that measured in CD8+ TCRs, had risen significantly by C4D1.

CDR1 SNHLY and CDR2 FYNNEI come from the germline V gene. The CDR3 consists of 13 residues. The V end was cut by 3 bases, the J end by 5 bases, with 10 bases between. On this clone: Its antigen is unidentified.

The time point here: cycle 4 day 1 (C4D1), after six to seven weeks of nivolumab. After autologous stem cell transplantation all patients relapsed, and prior brentuximab vedotin exposure differed between cohorts. Progressive disease, partial response or complete response was each patient's best response. Some clones are missing from TCRdb's copy, which holds only in-frame ones; the method was immunoSEQ multiplex PCR. The table records tens of thousands of clones, over 75% of them present only once. This chain uses TRBV2 with TRBJ1-2; D is ambiguous. The receptor was derived from a human donor with classical Hodgkin lymphoma. Sequenced here: peripheral blood mononuclear cells (PBMCs), sampled before the fourth cycle of nivolumab. The CDR3 protein is CASSEGRFYGYTF. In DNA, the CDR3 is TGTGCCAGCAGTGAGGGCAGGTTTTATGGCTACACCTTC.